The rows below give T cell receptor beta chains drawn from one sample of a study of blood T cell repertoires in COVID-19. TCRdb's table, derived via immunoSEQ multiplex PCR, lists solely in-frame clones and lacks some. The sample records a few hundred thousand clones, roughly nine tenths being singletons. The sequenced material came from PBMCs or T cells enriched from blood (not recorded which). The origin of the receptors is a human donor in a cohort exposed to, infected with or recovered from COVID-19 (not recorded which). The donor label of this sample is uncertain. The CDR3 runs from the conserved cysteine through the conserved F or W. The D gene is left open where the match is weak. Clone sizes are given selectively: once, few, many, or a class where the clone is expanded.

size,D,V,J,DNA,CDR3
once,TRBD1,TRBV5-6,TRBJ1-2,TGTGCCAGCAGCTTGGACGCAACCGACAGGGTCTATGGCTACACCTTC,CASSLDATDRVYGYTF
NA,TRBD1,TRBV5-1,TRBJ2-4,TGCGCCAGCAGCCCTGGGACAGGGCTAGCCAAAAACATTCAGTACTTC,CASSPGTGLAKNIQYF
NA,NA,TRBV6-5,TRBJ1-6,TGTGCCAGCAGAGTATCGCGGAGACCTTATTCACCCCTCCACTTT,CASRVSRRPYSPLHF
NA,TRBD1,TRBV18,TRBJ1-3,TGTGCCAGCTCAGGACAGGTTTCTGGAAACACCATATATTTT,CASSGQVSGNTIYF
NA,TRBD1,TRBV10-3,TRBJ1-1,TGTGCCATCAGTGGGGCGACAGGGCGGAACACTGAAGCTTTCTTT,CAISGATGRNTEAFF
NA,NA,TRBV7-9,TRBJ1-1,TGTGCCAGCAGCACCCAGTCGAACACTGAAGCTTTCTTT,CASSTQSNTEAFF
once,NA,TRBV4-1,TRBJ1-2,TGCGCCAGCAGCCATCCAAAGACAGGCGAAAACTATGGCTACACCTTC,CASSHPKTGENYGYTF
NA,NA,TRBV5-1,TRBJ1-3,TGCGCCAGCAGCTTGGCCGGGTTTGGAAACACCATATATTTT,CASSLAGFGNTIYF
NA,TRBD1,TRBV7-8,TRBJ2-7,TGTGCCAGCAGCTTTGTCCGGACAGGGTCCTACGAGCAGTACTTC,CASSFVRTGSYEQYF
NA,NA,TRBV5-1,TRBJ1-5,TGCGCCAGCCCCGGGGGGCGGCGCGGGGCGTATAGCAATCAGCCCCAGCATTTT,CASPGGRRGAYSNQPQHF
few,NA,TRBV14,TRBJ1-5,TGTGCCAGCAGCCAATTCAGGGCGGGCAATCAGCCCCAGCATTTT,CASSQFRAGNQPQHF
NA,NA,TRBV6-5,TRBJ1-5,TGTGCCAGCACCCAGGGGACCAATCAGCCCCAGCATTTT,CASTQGTNQPQHF
few,TRBD1,TRBV18,TRBJ1-1,TGTGCCAGCTCCCCCGGGACAGGGGGCTCGGCTTTCTTT,CASSPGTGGSAFF
NA,NA,TRBV4-1,TRBJ1-2,TGCGCCAGCAGCCAAGACCAGTGGGGCTACACCTTC,CASSQDQWGYTF
NA,NA,TRBV30,TRBJ1-2,TGTGCCTGGAGTGACCGGACAGACTATGGCTACACCTTC,CAWSDRTDYGYTF
NA,NA,TRBV19,TRBJ2-5,TGTGCCAGTAAGGGGGCAGCGGGGGCCCACCAAGAGACCCAGTACTTC,CASKGAAGAHQETQYF
NA,NA,TRBV6-6,TRBJ1-6,TGTGCCAGCAGTCAATACGGAGCGGACGGGCAGGTTTCACCCCTCCACTTT,CASSQYGADGQVSPLHF
NA,TRBD1,TRBV24-1,TRBJ1-5,TGTGCCACCAGTGATGGCCTTCCGGGACAGGGGGCTCCTCACCAGCCCCAGCATTTT,CATSDGLPGQGAPHQPQHF
NA,TRBD2,TRBV10-3,TRBJ2-3,TGTGCCATCAGCGAGCGGGGGAGCACAGATACGCAGTATTTT,CAISERGSTDTQYF
NA,NA,TRBV7-9,TRBJ2-7,TGTGCCAGCAGCCTACTGACAGGCGACTACGAGCAGTACTTC,CASSLLTGDYEQYF
NA,TRBD1,TRBV5-6,TRBJ1-6,TGTGCCAGCAGCCCTTCGGGACAGCCAGATAATTCACCCCTCCACTTT,CASSPSGQPDNSPLHF